Given below is one T cell receptor (beta chain) in context. Antigen unknown. The data were taken from a study of glioma-infiltrating T cells after dendritic cell vaccination. As for the study in general: At biweekly intervals, patients got three intradermal dendritic cell vaccine injections.

The assay was immunoSEQ multiplex PCR, and TCRdb's table has in-frame clones only and misses some. The table includes tens of thousands of clones, around 86% detected once. V was trimmed by 8 bases and J by 2 bases, leaving 7 bases between them. This CDR3 contains 11 residues. CDR1 is MDHEN, CDR2 SYDVKM, per germline. Study-wide results and limits: Higher TCR clonality did not directly relate to longer survival.

The sequence was collected from a human donor with glioblastoma. This chain uses TRBV28 with TRBJ2-7; unclear D gene. Sequenced material: blood, taken before dendritic cell vaccination. The DNA for the CDR3 is TGTGCCAGCGCAGATGCCTACGAGCAGTACTTC. It encodes CASADAYEQYF.